Below are 30 T cell receptor beta chains sequenced from a single sample in a study of identifying expanded T cells in peripheral blood. Profiling relied on immunoSEQ multiplex PCR, and the TCRdb table lists in-frame clones only, not all of them. The sample holds fewer than 60,000 clones; roughly 82% are singletons and the top ten take 14%. Sequenced input: blood. The receptors derive from a person aged 18 to 75 in good health.

The chain is built from TRBV9 and TRBJ2-5; D uncertain. V gave up 4 bases and J gave up 0 bases, with 1 base separating them. Germline-derived CDR1 and CDR2 are SGDLS and YYNGEE. This CDR3 has 11 amino acids. CDR3: CASSNQETQYF. The CDR3 DNA follows: TGTGCCAGCAGCAACCAAGAGACCCAGTACTTC.

The chain links TRBV6-4 to TRBJ2-3; no clear D gene. CDR3 length equals 14 residues. Between the trimmed V and J ends, which lost 3 bases and 3 bases, there was a span of 10 bases. CDR1 and CDR2 (germline): MRHNA, SNTAGT. The CDR3 region is CASSEREITDTQYF. CDR3 in DNA: TGTGCCAGCAGTGAACGTGAAATAACAGATACGCAGTATTTT.

This clone came up a few times. The V call is TRBV5-1, the J call TRBJ2-2; D ambiguous. V lost 1 base and J 9 bases, leaving 7 bases between the germline ends. This CDR3 is 12 amino acids long. Germline CDR1 is SGHRS and CDR2 is YFSETQ. CDR3 sequence (DNA): TGCGCCAGCAGCTTGCCCGGGCGGGAGCTGTTTTTT. Translating gives CASSLPGRELFF.

The chain has TRBV10-3 and TRBJ1-1; D call uncertain. Per germline, CDR1 ENHRY and CDR2 SYGVKD. The CDR3 covers 12 residues. V lost 2 bases and J lost 10, with 11 bases in between. The DNA of the CDR3 is TGTGCCATCAGTGAGGTCTCCGGACGAGCTTTCTTT. Residues: CAISEVSGRAFF.

J is TRBJ2-3 and V is TRBV5-4; 9 bases map to TRBD2. This CDR3 is built from 16 residues. Trimming at V came to 1 base and at J to 3 bases, leaving 6 bases not matched to a gene. Germline V CDR1 and CDR2: SGHNT, YYREEE (reference sequence). CDR3 loop: CASSLPPAGGTDTQYF. The CDR3 bases are TGTGCCAGCAGCTTGCCCCCAGCGGGGGGAACAGATACGCAGTATTTT.

The chain has TRBV25-1 and TRBJ2-2; 9 bases are shared with TRBD2. CDR3 length: 17 amino acids. Germline V gene sequence: CDR1 MGHDK, CDR2 SYGVNS. V was pared by 7 bases and J by 1 base, with 10 bases of the junction left unmatched. CDR3 nucleotide sequence: TGTGCCAGCACACCATTAGATAGCGGGGGGAACACCGGGGAGCTGTTTTTT. Translation gives CASTPLDSGGNTGELFF.

The chain is built from TRBV29-1 and TRBJ1-2; TRBD1 matches at 9 bases. The CDR3 is made up of 16 amino acids. Germline CDR1 SQVTM, CDR2 ANQGSEA. V was pared by 7 bases and J by 5 bases, with 17 bases of the junction left unmatched. CDR3 coding DNA: TGCAGCGCTTATGGGACACAGGGGGCTACTGGGTATGGCTACACCTTC. Residues: CSAYGTQGATGYGYTF.

A few counts support this clone. The CDR3: CASRSDRGDSPLHF. The CDR3 DNA follows: TGTGCCAGCAGATCGGACAGGGGTGATTCACCCCTCCACTTT. The chain carries TRBV5-6 and TRBJ1-6, with TRBD1 identical over 9 bases. Germline V gene data show CDR1 as SGHDT and CDR2 as YYEEEE. With 5 bases clipped from V and 8 bases from J, the junction kept 5 bases outside the gene matches. The CDR3 spans 14 residues.

Concerning this clone: Other DNA sequences within the sample encode an identical CDR3. The rearrangement uses TRBV5-1 and TRBJ2-5, with D perhaps TRBD1 (6 bases). This CDR3 region has 15 residues. Between the trimmed V and J ends, which lost 0 bases and 4 bases, there was a span of 13 bases. CDR1 and CDR2 from the germline V gene are SGHRS and YFSETQ. CDR3 nucleotides: TGCGCCAGCAGCTTGGCGGCAGGGGTTATAGAGACCCAGTACTTC. It yields the protein CASSLAAGVIETQYF.

J is TRBJ1-3 and V is TRBV5-4, with a tentative D call TRBD1 (5 bases). Germline V CDR1 and CDR2: SGHNT, YYREEE (reference sequence). This CDR3 contains 13 residues. V was cut by 0 bases and J by 7 bases, with 8 bases left in between. The CDR3 DNA follows: TGTGCCAGCAGCTTGGGGGGGTTCAACACCATATATTTT. The encoded protein is CASSLGGFNTIYF.

This clone was detected a few times. This chain joins TRBV10-3 and TRBJ2-7; TRBD1 aligns across 8 bases. V lost 0 bases and J lost 1; bases outside the gene matches: 5. The CDR3 totals 16 residues. CDR1 ENHRY and CDR2 SYGVKD come from the germline V gene. For the CDR3, the DNA is TGTGCCATCAGTGAGTCGGTGGACAGGGTATCCTACGAGCAGTACGTC. Translated: CAISESVDRVSYEQYV.

The rearrangement uses TRBV30 and TRBJ1-1, with D possibly matching TRBD1 (6 bases). V was clipped by 0 bases and J by 6 bases, with 17 bases between them. The CDR3 length is 15 residues. The V gene's germline CDR1 is GTSNPN and CDR2 SVGIG (reference sequence). The CDR3 sequence: CAWSVQGVRRAEAFF. The DNA of the CDR3 is TGTGCCTGGAGTGTACAGGGTGTGAGAAGGGCTGAAGCTTTCTTT.

This clone appeared a single time. The chain has TRBV7-3 and TRBJ2-6, with D perhaps assigned TRBD1 or TRBD2 (5 bases each). Germline CDR1 is SGHTA and CDR2 is FQGTGA. Trimming took 4 bases from V and 0 from J, leaving 16 bases between them. The CDR3 covers 18 residues. The DNA for the CDR3 is TGTGCCAGCAGCTCGACCGGGACCGTGAGCTCTGGGGCCAACGTCCTGACTTTC. Amino acids: CASSSTGTVSSGANVLTF.

This chain uses TRBV11-2 with TRBJ2-7; D might be TRBD2 (5 bases). The CDR3 extends over 17 amino acids. V was clipped by 1 base and J by 3 bases, with 19 bases between them. Germline CDR1 and CDR2: SGHAT and FQNNGV. In DNA form, the CDR3 reads TGTGCCAGCAGCTTAGGAGTTGTCGGGATAGGTAACTACGAGCAGTACGTC. This gives the protein CASSLGVVGIGNYEQYV.

Only one count was recorded for this clone. The V gene is TRBV5-1, the J gene TRBJ2-1; 8 bases fit TRBD1. After removal of 4 bases from V and 9 bases from J, the junction contained 6 bases not matched to a gene. There are 13 residues in the CDR3. The germline V gene encodes CDR1 SGHRS and CDR2 YFSETQ. CDR3 coding DNA: TGCGCCAGCAGCGTGCAGGGGGCCGGTGAGCAGTTCTTC. This translates into CASSVQGAGEQFF.

The chain is built from TRBV4-1 and TRBJ2-2, with D perhaps matching TRBD2 (5 bases). In germline, CDR1 is MGHRA, CDR2 YSYEKL. V lost 1 base and J lost 0, with 12 bases in between. The CDR3 is 17 residues long. The CDR3 coding sequence is TGCGCCAGCAGCCAAGTGTATGAGGGCGCGAACACCGGGGAGCTGTTTTTT. Amino acids: CASSQVYEGANTGELFF.

The chain recombines TRBV29-1 with TRBJ2-2, with unresolved D. The CDR3 is 12 residues long. Germline V lookup: CDR1 SQVTM, CDR2 ANQGSEA. Trimming took 4 bases from V and 1 from J, leaving 4 bases between them. CDR3 protein: CSVGENTGELFF. CDR3 nucleotide sequence: TGCAGCGTTGGGGAGAACACCGGGGAGCTGTTTTTT.

The V gene is TRBV9, the J gene TRBJ1-3; 8 nucleotides agree with TRBD1. CDR1 is SGDLS and CDR2 is YYNGEE in the germline V gene. The CDR3 spans 16 residues. V lost 4 bases and J lost 4; bases outside the gene matches: 10. DNA for the CDR3: TGTGCCAGCAGCCCGACAGGGGCGCGGTCCGGAAACACCATATATTTT. This codes for CASSPTGARSGNTIYF.

CDR3 nucleotides: TGTGCCAGCAGCGCGGAATCCTACAATGAGCAGTTCTTC. It encodes CASSAESYNEQFF. The V call is TRBV5-4, the J call TRBJ2-1, with D hard to call. The CDR3 extends over 13 amino acids. The V gene lost 4 bases and the J gene lost 1 base, with 6 bases spanning the gap. CDR1 is SGHNT, CDR2 YYREEE, per germline (reference sequence).

This sequence joins TRBV29-1 and TRBJ1-1; 9 bases line up with TRBD1. This CDR3 has 12 residues. Germline values: CDR1 SQVTM, CDR2 ANQGSEA. CDR3 nucleotides: TGCAGGGGGGACAGGGCGAACACTGAAGCTTTCTTT. It codes for CRGDRANTEAFF.

This chain uses TRBV2 with TRBJ2-6; D call uncertain. V was cut by 4 bases and J by 0 bases, with 10 bases left in between. This CDR3 comprises 16 residues. In germline, CDR1 is SNHLY, CDR2 FYNNEI. This CDR3 is CASSGAEPSGANVLTF. CDR3 bases: TGTGCCAGCAGTGGGGCCGAGCCCTCTGGGGCCAACGTCCTGACTTTC.

This clone was seen more than once but under ten times. The chain uses TRBV7-4 and TRBJ1-1; D unresolved. The CDR3 consists of 15 residues. Germline assignment: CDR1 SGHVT and CDR2 SQSDAQ. With 1 base removed from V and 2 bases from J, the gap between germline ends came to 11 bases. CDR3 sequence reads: CASSLVPGANTEAFF. CDR3 in DNA: TGTGCCAGCAGCTTAGTCCCCGGAGCCAACACTGAAGCTTTCTTT.

The CDR3 is CASSPHQSSYGYTF. Here the CDR3 DNA reads TGTGCCAGCAGCCCCCACCAGAGCTCCTATGGCTACACCTTC. The chain has TRBV7-3 and TRBJ1-2, with unresolved D. The V gene's germline CDR1 is SGHTA and CDR2 FQGTGA. The CDR3 is made up of 14 amino acids. V gave up 5 bases and J gave up 4 bases, with 14 bases separating them.

This clone was seen a few times. This rearrangement joins TRBV2 to TRBJ1-1, with 7 positions matching TRBD1. CDR3 length equals 14 residues. V gave up 4 bases and J gave up 5 bases; unmatched junction bases: 7. The germline CDR1 and CDR2 sequences are SNHLY and FYNNEI. The CDR3, as DNA: TGTGCCAGCAGTGTGACAGGGCTTACGACTGAAGCTTTCTTT. Amino acid sequence: CASSVTGLTTEAFF.

The chain uses TRBV11-3 and TRBJ2-7, with D perhaps matching TRBD1 (6 bases). The CDR3 is 19 amino acids. CDR1 and CDR2 from the germline V gene are SGHNT and YENEEA. Trimming cost V 5 bases and J 2 bases, with 28 bases left between them. The DNA for the CDR3 is TGTGCCAGCAGCCCAAGAGTCGAAAGCCAGGGGTTGGTCACCTACGAGCAGTACGTC. It specifies CASSPRVESQGLVTYEQYV.

This rearrangement joins TRBV15 to TRBJ1-2; D ambiguous. Trimming stripped 0 bases from V and 8 bases from J, with 10 bases between. The V gene's germline CDR1 is LNHNV and CDR2 YYDKDF (reference sequence). The CDR3 length is 13 residues. CDR3 loop: CATSRDRGYGYTF. The CDR3 DNA reads as TGTGCCACCAGCAGAGATCGCGGCTACGGCTACACCTTC.

In this sample, this clone turned up a few times. J is TRBJ2-3 and V is TRBV19; D is unresolved. This CDR3 is built from 14 residues. The germline V and J ends were trimmed by 10 bases and 1 base, with 15 bases remaining between them. Looked up from germline, CDR1 is LNHDA and CDR2 is SQIVND (reference sequence). CDR3 protein: CATRPTHGTDTQYF. The DNA of the CDR3 is TGTGCCACTCGGCCCACCCACGGCACAGATACGCAGTATTTT.

This clone was seen repeatedly, ten times or more. V gene TRBV21-1 combines with J gene TRBJ2-7; no DNA check was done on the table's D call, TRBD1. TRBV21-1 is a documented pseudogene. The CDR3 spans 16 residues. The CDR3 DNA reads as TGTGCCAGCAGCGAAGACAGGGGGCCCGCATGCTACGAGCAGTACTTC. The encoded protein is CASSEDRGPACYEQYF.

CDR3 loop: CASGLVGASGTDTQYF. The DNA for the CDR3 is TGTGCTAGTGGTTTGGTGGGGGCCAGCGGCACAGATACGCAGTATTTT. The chain couples TRBV12-5 to TRBJ2-3, with D maybe TRBD1 (6 bases). Germline CDR1 is LGHNT and CDR2 is FRNRAP. The V end was cut by 0 bases, the J end by 1 base, with 11 bases between. The CDR3 is 16 amino acids.

The chain links TRBV30 to TRBJ1-2, with D perhaps TRBD1 (5 bases). CDR1 is GTSNPN, CDR2 SVGIG, per germline (reference sequence). The CDR3 runs 14 residues. V was shortened by 0 bases and J by 7 bases, with 15 bases between the two germline ends. CDR3: CAWSVQSRARGYTF. The CDR3 DNA reads TGTGCCTGGAGTGTACAAAGCAGGGCCCGTGGCTACACCTTC.